Listed below are T cell receptor beta chains from one sample, sequenced in a study of control samples from healthy donors and cancer patients. Repertoires were generated with immunoSEQ multiplex PCR, while TCRdb's copy carries only in-frame clones and drops some. The sample contains 100,000 or so clones, 79% of which appear only once. Sequencing was carried out using blood. The receptors come from a woman aged 30 to 39 in good health. The CDR3 runs from the conserved cysteine through the conserved F or W. Size tells how often a clone was seen (once, few, many) or the class of an expanded clone, and some rows leave it out.

clone_size j_call v_call cdr3_length cdr3_aa
. TRBJ1-5 TRBV5-8 15 CASSLWGNSNQPQHF
few TRBJ1-5 TRBV10-3 16 CAISDAFLVSNQPQHF
. TRBJ2-3 TRBV14 16 CASSQAGLTHPDTQYF
. TRBJ2-4 TRBV6-2/TRBV6-3 16 CASSYGFSWSKNIQYF
once TRBJ1-4 TRBV5-1 15 CASSLQGVGGEKLFF
. TRBJ2-7 TRBV7-9 15 CASSLAGGSSYEQYF
. TRBJ2-3 TRBV2 14 CASSDLGPTDTQYF
. TRBJ2-3 TRBV30 13 CAWSVLRGDTQYF
. TRBJ2-7 TRBV27 14 CASSLTGLSYEQYF
. TRBJ1-2 TRBV6-5 15 CASSSTGTGANGYTF
. TRBJ1-2 TRBV19 14 CASSWTSSGYGYTF
. TRBJ2-7 TRBV14 15 CASSQAAAGPYEQYF
. TRBJ1-2 TRBV5-6 15 CASRHLQGAMDGYTF
. TRBJ1-5 TRBV9 15 CASSVGQSAGQPQHF
. TRBJ1-1 TRBV21-1 15 CASSKVAGVNTEAFF
. TRBJ2-5 TRBV19 15 CASRAGQGLQETQYF
. TRBJ1-5 TRBV2 13 CASSEFGNQPQHF
. TRBJ1-2 TRBV5-4 14 CASSFGGLSYGYTF
. TRBJ2-7 TRBV12-3/TRBV12-4 11 CASAAGGEQYF
few TRBJ2-7 TRBV7-9 18 CASSRLPFRQGTLYEQYF
. TRBJ1-2 TRBV5-5 13 CASSLSDYYGYTF
. TRBJ2-7 TRBV6-2/TRBV6-3 16 CASSYHRDVLTYEQYF
few TRBJ1-5 TRBV14 13 CASSMGGHQPQHF
. TRBJ1-1 TRBV7-8 16 CASSLRLDRSRGEAFF
. TRBJ1-1 TRBV6-4 11 CASRGGTEAFF
. TRBJ1-6 TRBV19 13 CASSMDRASPLHF
. TRBJ2-7 TRBV7-2 15 CASSISGVISYEQYF
. TRBJ2-1 TRBV10-3 12 CAISLGDNEQFF
. TRBJ2-5 TRBV29-1 16 CSVEPVSGGTQETQYF
. TRBJ2-5 TRBV11-2 13 CASSLGVRETQYF
. TRBJ2-7 TRBV10-2 13 CASNLAGNYEQYF
. TRBJ1-6 TRBV27 15 CASSLSGTGESPLHF
. TRBJ1-6 TRBV9 14 CASSVVQTKGPLHF
few TRBJ2-5 TRBV9 14 CASSRAGGTETQYF
many TRBJ2-6 TRBV13 15 CASSGQNSGANVLTF
. TRBJ1-3 TRBV30 16 CACSRLRKTSGNTIYF
. TRBJ2-7 TRBV14 14 CASSPRTSAYEQYF
. TRBJ2-5 TRBV3-1/TRBV3-2 11 CASSIQETQYF
. TRBJ1-2 TRBV11-2 15 CASSPTDRGNYGYTF
once TRBJ1-3 TRBV10-3 16 CAISDRIAFSGNTIYF
. TRBJ2-7 TRBV12-3/TRBV12-4 11 CASSVNYEQYF
few TRBJ2-1 TRBV24-1 16 CATSPTGTSFLNEQFF